The 23 T cell receptor beta chains given below trace back to one sample, sequenced in a study of T cells in Graves' hyperthyroidism and ophthalmopathy. Amplification of TCR beta CDR3 regions used RNA as the template. An initial round of RT-PCR targeting the TCR CDR3 relied on the HTBI primer set. MiXCR was run by TCRdb on the multiplex PCR reads, yielding one entry per CDR3 protein. Of 450,000 to 500,000 distinct CDR3 sequences in the sample, roughly 23% are singletons; the top ten hold approximately 49%. The source material was blood. These receptors all stem from a woman in her 70s with Graves' ophthalmopathy.

This clonotype was detected a few times. The V and J genes are TRBV12-3 or TRBV12-4 and TRBJ1-1, with TRBD1 matching over 10 bases. The CDR3 is 14 amino acids. The junction had 12 bases not matched to a gene; V was cut back by 6 bases and J by 11 bases. CDR3 region: CASSPPPGQGTAFF. CDR3 coding DNA: TGTGCCAGCAGCCCCCCCCCGGGACAGGGGACTGCTTTCTTT.

The rearrangement joins TRBV12-3 or TRBV12-4 to TRBJ2-1; 10 nucleotides match TRBD2. This CDR3 has 16 amino acids. Germline trimming cut 3 bases from V and 8 bases from J; bases unmatched to any gene: 10. The CDR3 DNA reads TGTGCCAGCAGTTTCATGTCTAGCGGGAGTTACGATGAGCAGTTCTTC. Its translation: CASSFMSSGSYDEQFF.

This clonotype was recorded only once. A much larger clone differs by one base, so this may be a read error. The gene calls are TRBV12-3 or TRBV12-4 and TRBJ2-3; TRBD1 might be the D (6 bases). The length of the CDR3 is 15 residues. Trimming removed 7 bases from V and 0 bases from J, with 14 bases in between. CDR3 bases: TGTGCCAGCAAGCCCGGGACACACAGCACAGATACGCAGTATTTT. Translation: CASKPGTHSTDTQYF.

In this sample, this clonotype turned up many times. The chain employs TRBV6-1 and TRBJ1-1; possible D gene TRBD1, 5 bases. The CDR3 extends over 13 amino acids. V was pared by 5 bases and J by 5 bases, with 12 bases between. Germline V lookup: CDR1 MNHNS, CDR2 SASEGT. The CDR3 coding sequence is TGTGCCAGCAGTTATCAGGGTTGGACTGAAGCTTTCTTT. This codes for CASSYQGWTEAFF.

The V gene is TRBV4-2, the J gene TRBJ1-2; 12 nucleotides agree with TRBD1. The CDR3 has 16 residues. The V gene end was trimmed by 3 bases and the J gene end by 4 bases; junction bases not matched to a gene: 6. Germline lookup yields CDR1 LGHNA and CDR2 YNFKEQ. In DNA, the CDR3 is TGTGCCAGCAGCCAGGGACAGGGGGCCGATAGCTATGGCTACACCTTC. It translates to CASSQGQGADSYGYTF.

The chain joins TRBV7-9 to TRBJ2-3; 9 bases fit TRBD1. Germline trimming cut 5 bases from V and 4 bases from J; bases unmatched to any gene: 7. There are 15 residues in the CDR3. CDR1 SEHNR and CDR2 FQNEAQ come from the germline V gene (reference sequence). CDR3 sequence (DNA): TGTGCCAGCAGCCTGGGACAGGGAGACGCAGATACGCAGTATTTT. This gives the protein CASSLGQGDADTQYF.

This rearrangement joins TRBV30 to TRBJ1-2, with D perhaps TRBD1 (5 bases). This CDR3 comprises 13 residues. The ends were cut back, 2 bases at V and 4 bases at J, with 11 bases in the middle. From germline, CDR1 is GTSNPN and CDR2 SVGIG (reference sequence). For the CDR3, the DNA is TGTGCCTGGAGTTTCGCAGGGAGCTATGGCTACACCTTC. This gives the protein CAWSFAGSYGYTF.

J is TRBJ1-1 and V is TRBV28; no reliable D call. The V gene lost 2 bases and the J gene lost 3 bases, with 7 bases spanning the gap. CDR1 is MDHEN and CDR2 is SYDVKM in the germline V gene. The CDR3 consists of 13 residues. This chain's CDR3 is CASSLGEHTEAFF. DNA of the CDR3: TGTGCCAGCAGTTTAGGGGAACACACTGAAGCTTTCTTT.

This clonotype was recorded a few times. The genes are TRBV10-2 and TRBJ2-1; D possibly corresponds to TRBD2 (6 bases). Trimming removed 8 bases at V and 0 bases at J, with 14 bases between. The CDR3 has 15 amino acids. CDR1 WSHSY and CDR2 SAAADI come from the germline V gene. Written as DNA, the CDR3 is TGCGCCAGCTCCGTCTGGGACTCCTCCTACAATGAGCAGTTCTTC. Translated: CASSVWDSSYNEQFF.

The chain is built from TRBV2 and TRBJ1-6, with 10 bases lining up with TRBD1. Germline values: CDR1 SNHLY, CDR2 FYNNEI. Trimming took 4 bases from V and 9 from J; bases not matched to a gene: 6. The CDR3 length is 15 residues. CDR3 protein: CASSARTGGGSPLHF. DNA of the CDR3: TGTGCCAGCAGTGCGCGGACAGGGGGAGGTTCACCCCTCCACTTT.

Many counts were recorded for this clonotype. V and J are TRBV19 and TRBJ1-1; D uncertain. This CDR3 has 13 amino acids. Trimming took 6 bases from V and 3 from J, leaving 11 bases between them. Germline loops: CDR1 LNHDA, CDR2 SQIVND (reference sequence). The chain's CDR3 is CASRGIGDTEAFF. The CDR3 region has the DNA TGTGCCAGTAGGGGCATTGGGGACACTGAAGCTTTCTTT.

On this clonotype: This clone may be a read error of a much larger clone one base away. The V gene is TRBV3-1, the J gene TRBJ2-1; D gene ambiguous. This CDR3 is built from 12 residues. The germline gives CDR1 LGHDT, CDR2 YNNKEL (reference sequence). The CDR3 coding sequence is TGTGCCAGCAGCCCCCTAGGCAATGAGCAGCTCTTC. Encoded protein: CASSPLGNEQLF.

This clonotype occurred a few times. The V gene is TRBV20-1, the J gene TRBJ2-1; tentative D call: TRBD2 (5 bases). The CDR3 is 17 residues long. In germline, CDR1 is DFQATT, CDR2 SNEGSKA (reference sequence). Trimming pared 4 bases from V and 6 bases from J, leaving 25 bases between. The CDR3 DNA sequence: TGCAGTGCTAACTACCGGGGAGTTTGGGAGTCGGTCAATGAGCAGTTCTTC. Its protein is CSANYRGVWESVNEQFF.

The rearrangement joins TRBV5-1 to TRBJ1-2; D is unclear. Trimming took off 3 bases at V and 8 bases at J, with 11 bases between the two ends. This CDR3 has 12 amino acids. Germline V gene data show CDR1 as SGHRS and CDR2 as YFSETQ. The CDR3 DNA sequence: TGCGCCAGCAGCTGGGATCAGTTGGGCTACACCTTC. This codes for CASSWDQLGYTF.

This clonotype was seen many times. This rearrangement joins TRBV2 to TRBJ1-6, with 7 bases identical to TRBD1. The germline V gene has CDR1 SNHLY and CDR2 FYNNEI. The CDR3 sequence is 14 residues long. The V and J ends lost 7 bases and 10 bases, in that order; junction bases with no gene match: 10. CDR3 DNA sequence: TGTGCCAGCACTCTTCAGGGGGAAGGCTCACCCCTCCACTTT. Amino acids: CASTLQGEGSPLHF.

CDR3 residues: CASSLDNAGTEAFF. CDR3 DNA sequence: TGCGCCAGCAGCTTGGACAACGCCGGCACTGAAGCTTTCTTT. This chain connects TRBV5-1 to TRBJ1-1, with unresolved D. V lost 0 bases and J 4 bases, leaving 10 bases between the germline ends. Germline V lookup: CDR1 SGHRS, CDR2 YFSETQ. This CDR3 is built from 14 residues.

The genes are TRBV5-6 and TRBJ2-7; possible D gene TRBD1, 5 bases. V was pared by 4 bases and J by 5 bases, with 13 bases between. The germline CDR1 and CDR2 sequences are SGHDT and YYEEEE. The CDR3 sequence is 13 residues long. CDR3 sequence: CASSLGMGHEQYF. CDR3 nucleotides: TGTGCCAGCAGCCTAGGAATGGGGCACGAGCAGTACTTC.

A few counts support this clonotype. The chain recombines TRBV6-1 with TRBJ2-1; D is uncertain. Germline V lookup: CDR1 MNHNS, CDR2 SASEGT. The CDR3 is made up of 14 amino acids. V shed 7 bases and J shed 0 bases, with 10 bases lying between them. CDR3 sequence: CASKPPGSYNEQFF. CDR3 in DNA: TGTGCCAGCAAACCTCCGGGCTCCTACAATGAGCAGTTCTTC.

The chain is built from TRBV5-1 and TRBJ2-7; 10 nucleotides match TRBD1. CDR1 is SGHRS and CDR2 is YFSETQ in the germline V gene. V was pared by 2 bases and J by 6 bases, with 8 bases of the junction left unmatched. The length of the CDR3 is 15 residues. CDR3 in amino acids: CASSFRDRGFSEQYF. CDR3 sequence (DNA): TGCGCCAGCAGCTTTAGGGACAGGGGTTTCTCCGAGCAGTACTTC. The full variable domain, in which reference TRBV5-1 and TRBJ2-7 provide the parts outside the CDR3, is KAGVTQTPRYLIKTRGQQVTLSCSPISGHRSVSWYQQTPGQGLQFLFEYFSETQRNKGNFPGRFSGRQFSNSRSEMNVSTLELGDSALYLCASSFRDRGFSEQYFGPGTRLTVT.

This clonotype was counted ten times or more. In DNA, the CDR3 is TGTGCCAGCAGCCCGGGACAGGGCTACAATCAGCCCCAGCATTTT. It yields the protein CASSPGQGYNQPQHF. The chain uses TRBV27 and TRBJ1-5; 9 bases agree with TRBD1. The V gene's germline CDR1 is MNHEY and CDR2 SMNVEV (reference sequence). The CDR3 is made up of 15 amino acids. Germline trimming cut 6 bases from V and 3 bases from J; bases unmatched to any gene: 6.

This clonotype has ten or more counts. This chain joins TRBV7-9 and TRBJ2-7; TRBD1 agrees at 10 bases. The CDR3 length is 14 residues. The germline gives CDR1 SEHNR, CDR2 FQNEAQ (reference sequence). Unmatched junction bases numbered 5, after V lost 6 bases and J lost 3 bases. The CDR3 region has the DNA TGTGCCAGCAGTTCCGGGACAGGGGACTACGAGCAGTACTTC. The encoded protein is CASSSGTGDYEQYF.

The V gene is TRBV3-1, the J gene TRBJ1-1; D is undetermined. Germline V gene data show CDR1 as LGHDT and CDR2 as YNNKEL (reference sequence). The V end lost 0 bases, the J end lost 7 bases, and 12 bases lay between the germline ends. This CDR3 region has 14 residues. The CDR3 DNA follows: TGTGCCAGCAGCCAAGATCTCCATGGTGGTGAAGCTTTCTTT. This codes for CASSQDLHGGEAFF.

This rearrangement joins TRBV19 to TRBJ1-1, with a weak D call TRBD1 (5 bases). This CDR3 has 14 amino acids. Germline V gene lookup returns CDR1 LNHDA and CDR2 SQIVND (reference sequence). Trimming cost V 5 bases and J 5 bases, with 15 bases left between them. The CDR3 reads CASSFKGGGTEAFF. CDR3 sequence (DNA): TGTGCCAGTAGTTTCAAAGGTGGGGGGACTGAAGCTTTCTTT.